These T cell receptor beta chains were read from a single sample in a study of T cell changes during pregnancy in multiple sclerosis. Sequenced by immunoSEQ multiplex PCR; TCRdb stores in-frame clones only, minus some. The sample consists of tens of thousands of clones, 80% to 95% of them appearing once. The source material was peripheral blood, sampled in the second trimester of pregnancy. The receptors come from a female donor with multiple sclerosis, enrolled in a pregnancy study. Each CDR3 is given with its conserved first and last residue. D genes are given only for firm matches. Some rows mark clone size as missing; the rest say once, few, many or name a class of expanded clone.

J gene: TRBJ1-5
clone size: -
V gene: TRBV2
D gene: -
CDR3 DNA: TGTGCCAGCAGACTCAGCAGGGCCCCGTCGAATCAGCCCCAGCATTTT
CDR3 protein: CASRLSRAPSNQPQHF

J gene: TRBJ1-2
clone size: -
V gene: TRBV9
D gene: -
CDR3 DNA: TGTGCCAGCAGCGTAGATCTGGGGGGGGTCTATGGCTACACCTTC
CDR3 protein: CASSVDLGGVYGYTF

J gene: TRBJ2-2
clone size: -
V gene: TRBV9
D gene: -
CDR3 DNA: TGTGCCAGCAGCGTAGCCCCGCGGACCGGGGAGCTGTTTTTT
CDR3 protein: CASSVAPRTGELFF

J gene: TRBJ2-1
clone size: -
V gene: TRBV27
D gene: TRBD2
CDR3 DNA: TGTGCCAGCAGTTTCCTACTAGCGGGAGCCTACAATGAGCAGTTCTTC
CDR3 protein: CASSFLLAGAYNEQFF

J gene: TRBJ2-4
clone size: -
V gene: TRBV19
D gene: TRBD1
CDR3 DNA: TGTGCCAGTAGCTTCTTCGGACAGGGCATGGCCAAAAACATTCAGTACTTC
CDR3 protein: CASSFFGQGMAKNIQYF

J gene: TRBJ1-2
clone size: -
V gene: TRBV15
D gene: -
CDR3 DNA: TGTGCCACCAGCAGGGCGGGAGGGGCCCATGGCTACACCTTC
CDR3 protein: CATSRAGGAHGYTF

J gene: TRBJ2-7
clone size: -
V gene: TRBV7-2
D gene: -
CDR3 DNA: TGTGCCAGCAGCCCCCTAGCGTGGAACGAGCAGTACTTC
CDR3 protein: CASSPLAWNEQYF

J gene: TRBJ2-2
clone size: -
V gene: TRBV7-9
D gene: TRBD2
CDR3 DNA: TGTGCCAGCAGCCTTGACGGGGGGGCCGGGGAGCTGTTTTTT
CDR3 protein: CASSLDGGAGELFF

J gene: TRBJ2-3
clone size: -
V gene: TRBV7-3
D gene: -
CDR3 DNA: TGTGCCAGCAGCTTAAGTCAGTTCACAGATACGCAGTATTTT
CDR3 protein: CASSLSQFTDTQYF

J gene: TRBJ2-7
clone size: -
V gene: TRBV11-1
D gene: -
CDR3 DNA: TGTGCCAGCAGCATCCTAGCAGGAGCCTACGAGCAGTACTTC
CDR3 protein: CASSILAGAYEQYF

J gene: TRBJ2-1
clone size: -
V gene: TRBV28
D gene: TRBD2
CDR3 DNA: TGTGCCAGCAGTTTAGGGACTAGCGGGAGAAATGAGCAGTTCTTC
CDR3 protein: CASSLGTSGRNEQFF

J gene: TRBJ2-1
clone size: -
V gene: TRBV19
D gene: TRBD2
CDR3 DNA: TGTGCCAGTAGGCGGACTAGCGGGAAACCTTACAATGAGCAGTTCTTC
CDR3 protein: CASRRTSGKPYNEQFF

J gene: TRBJ2-1
clone size: -
V gene: TRBV6-5
D gene: TRBD1
CDR3 DNA: TGTGCCAGCAGTTACCAACTACAGGGGGGTGAGCAGTTCTTC
CDR3 protein: CASSYQLQGGEQFF

J gene: TRBJ1-6
clone size: -
V gene: TRBV28
D gene: TRBD1
CDR3 DNA: TGTGCCAGCAGGGGACCAGGGGGTCCTAATTCACCCCTCCACTTT
CDR3 protein: CASRGPGGPNSPLHF

J gene: TRBJ1-5
clone size: -
V gene: TRBV19
D gene: TRBD1
CDR3 DNA: TGTGCCAGTAGTATACAGGGGGCCAATCAGCCCCAGCATTTT
CDR3 protein: CASSIQGANQPQHF

J gene: TRBJ2-7
clone size: -
V gene: TRBV9
D gene: -
CDR3 DNA: TGTGCCAGCAGCGTAGAACCGGGAGCCCAGTACGAGCAGTACTTC
CDR3 protein: CASSVEPGAQYEQYF

J gene: TRBJ2-2
clone size: once
V gene: TRBV5-4
D gene: TRBD1
CDR3 DNA: TGTGCCAGCAGCTTACCCGGGACAGGTGTAACCGGGGAGCTGTTTTTT
CDR3 protein: CASSLPGTGVTGELFF

J gene: TRBJ2-7
clone size: -
V gene: TRBV4-3
D gene: -
CDR3 DNA: TGCGCCAGCAGCCAAGCGACTACCACCTACGAGCAGTACTTC
CDR3 protein: CASSQATTTYEQYF

J gene: TRBJ2-5
clone size: -
V gene: TRBV29-1
D gene: TRBD1
CDR3 DNA: TGCACCCCCTTGGGACAGGGGGCGCAAGGAGGGGAGACCCAGTACTTC
CDR3 protein: CTPLGQGAQGGETQYF

J gene: TRBJ2-3
clone size: once
V gene: TRBV10-3
D gene: -
CDR3 DNA: TGTGCCATCAGTGAGTCCGGGGGAACAGATACGCAGTATTTT
CDR3 protein: CAISESGGTDTQYF

J gene: TRBJ2-1
clone size: -
V gene: TRBV2
D gene: TRBD1
CDR3 DNA: TGTGCCAGCAGTGAGGGCGGGACAGGGTCCTACAATGAGCAGTTCTTC
CDR3 protein: CASSEGGTGSYNEQFF

J gene: TRBJ1-2
clone size: once
V gene: TRBV19
D gene: -
CDR3 DNA: TGTGCCAGTAGTATAGAGAAACAGGCGCGCTATGGCTACACCTTC
CDR3 protein: CASSIEKQARYGYTF

J gene: TRBJ1-4
clone size: -
V gene: TRBV9
D gene: -
CDR3 DNA: TGTGCCAGCAGCTTGGGGGGGGTTAATGAAAAACTGTTTTTT
CDR3 protein: CASSLGGVNEKLFF

J gene: TRBJ1-5
clone size: -
V gene: TRBV27
D gene: -
CDR3 DNA: TGTGCCACCCGGAGGTCTCCAGATCAGCCCCAGCATTTT
CDR3 protein: CATRRSPDQPQHF

J gene: TRBJ2-5
clone size: -
V gene: TRBV5-4
D gene: -
CDR3 DNA: TGTGCCAGCAGCTTGAACAGGGTTGAGACCCAGTACTTC
CDR3 protein: CASSLNRVETQYF

J gene: TRBJ1-1
clone size: -
V gene: TRBV19
D gene: -
CDR3 DNA: TGTGCCAGTGAACCACAGGGAAGTACTGAAGCTTTCTTT
CDR3 protein: CASEPQGSTEAFF

J gene: TRBJ2-3
clone size: -
V gene: TRBV6-1
D gene: TRBD2
CDR3 DNA: TGTGCCAGCAGTGAAACTAGCGGGAGGGCCAAAGATACGCAGTATTTT
CDR3 protein: CASSETSGRAKDTQYF

J gene: TRBJ1-2
clone size: once
V gene: TRBV7-7
D gene: TRBD1
CDR3 DNA: TGTGCCAGCAGCCCGACTCTGGCGGGACAGGGTTGTGGCTACACCTTC
CDR3 protein: CASSPTLAGQGCGYTF

J gene: TRBJ1-4
clone size: once
V gene: TRBV4-1
D gene: -
CDR3 DNA: TGCGCCAGCAGCCAAGATTGGGGAGGTGGTGAAAAACTGTTTTTT
CDR3 protein: CASSQDWGGGEKLFF

J gene: TRBJ2-5
clone size: -
V gene: TRBV6-5
D gene: TRBD2
CDR3 DNA: TGTGCCAGCAGTTACTCGAGCGGGGGGGCTGGGGAGACCCAGTACTTC
CDR3 protein: CASSYSSGGAGETQYF

J gene: TRBJ1-4
clone size: -
V gene: TRBV7-9
D gene: TRBD1
CDR3 DNA: TGTGCCAGCAGCCCCCAGGGGGCTCCTCGGAATGAAAAACTGTTTTTT
CDR3 protein: CASSPQGAPRNEKLFF